The present TCR beta chain was sequenced within a study of shared clonotypes between healthy human individuals. CDR1 and CDR2 from the germline V gene are MNHNY and SVGAGI (reference sequence). There are 14 residues in the CDR3. J lost 6 bases, V lost 4 bases, and 6 bases had no gene match. Deep level was the assay's run setting. Profiled with immunoSEQ multiplex PCR; TCRdb holds only in-frame clones, not every one. The data show 2 million to 3 million clones, approximately 93% seen once. The sample holds one count of this clone. Its antigen remains unidentified. Findings and limits, study-wide: Sampling involved blood alone; tissue repertoires likely differ.

The sequencing sample was made of naive CD4+ T cells from PBMCs. Subset meaning: CD45RA+ positively selected. The source is a man aged 18-30 years in good health. Some clones in this sample may be carry-over from other donors' samples. This chain uses TRBV6-6 with TRBJ1-5, with 7 positions matching TRBD1. DNA for the CDR3: TGTGCCAGCAGTTCGGTAGGGGGCGGTCAGCCCCAGCATTTT. This sequence encodes CASSSVGGGQPQHF.